The 6 T cell receptor beta chains presented below share a single source sample, sequenced in a study of CD8 T cells in Susac syndrome. RNA totalling roughly 0.45 to 1 ug underwent reverse transcription with random hexamers. TCRdb re-derived calls from the immunoSEQ multiplex PCR reads in MiXCR, one entry per CDR3 protein. The table records 120,000 or so distinct CDR3 sequences, 90% to 95% of them present only once. Sequencing used CD4+ T cells from PBMCs. The receptors were sampled from a human donor with multiple sclerosis.

This sequence joins TRBV5-6 and TRBJ2-1; 13 nucleotides match TRBD2. CDR3 length: 17 residues. V dropped 0 bases and J dropped 4; count of bases not matched to a gene: 4. Per germline, CDR1 SGHDT and CDR2 YYEEEE. CDR3: CASSLGLAGGLYNEQFF. CDR3 DNA sequence: TGTGCCAGCAGCTTGGGACTAGCGGGGGGTCTATACAATGAGCAGTTCTTC.

The rearrangement links TRBV7-2 to TRBJ1-2; D is perhaps TRBD1 (5 bases). The CDR3 runs 15 residues. Germline CDR1 and CDR2: SGHTA and FQGNSA. V lost 1 base and J 8 bases, leaving 17 bases between the germline ends. The CDR3 here is CASSLGGPHSRGYTF. CDR3 coding DNA: TGTGCCAGCAGCTTAGGGGGACCTCACTCAAGGGGCTACACCTTC.

V usage is TRBV2 and J usage is TRBJ2-1, with TRBD1 matching 9 bases. CDR1 SNHLY and CDR2 FYNNEI come from the germline V gene. V lost 3 bases and J lost 5; bases outside the gene matches: 8. The CDR3 spans 16 residues. In DNA, the CDR3 is TGTGCCAGCAGTGACGGCCGGGACAGGGAAAACAATGAGCAGTTCTTC. Protein product: CASSDGRDRENNEQFF.

This rearrangement joins TRBV5-1 to TRBJ1-2; D unclear. Germline values: CDR1 SGHRS, CDR2 YFSETQ. The CDR3 is 12 residues long. Trimming took 1 base from V and 8 from J, leaving 9 bases between them. The CDR3 loop reads CASSLIDGGYTF. In DNA, the CDR3 is TGCGCCAGCAGCTTGATCGATGGGGGCTACACCTTC.

The rearrangement joins TRBV27 to TRBJ1-5; a weak D match, TRBD1 (5 bases). CDR1 is MNHEY and CDR2 is SMNVEV in the germline V gene (reference sequence). The V end was cut by 0 bases, the J end by 6 bases, with 12 bases between. This CDR3 has 15 amino acids. The CDR3 bases are TGTGCCAGCAGTTTATCGCCTGGGGCCACTCAGCCCCAGCATTTT. Translation: CASSLSPGATQPQHF.

The chain is built from TRBV30 and TRBJ1-1; D uncertain. The CDR3 covers 15 residues. Trimming took off 0 bases at V and 6 bases at J, with 17 bases between the two ends. CDR1 is GTSNPN and CDR2 is SVGIG in the germline V gene (reference sequence). DNA for the CDR3: TGTGCCTGGAGTGTACGCATACAGAGAGAGTCTGAAGCTTTCTTT. It is translated as CAWSVRIQRESEAFF.